This T cell receptor (beta chain) comes out of a study of T cells in Graves' hyperthyroidism and ophthalmopathy. Points from the study as a whole: Ophthalmopathy got predicted by the model a median approximately 6 months before its onset. Expanded thyroid clonotypes (above 0.001) were mostly also found in blood.

What was amplified from RNA transcripts were TCR beta CDR3 regions. The TCR CDR3 was amplified in a first-round RT-PCR using the HTBI primer set. TCRdb re-called the multiplex PCR reads through MiXCR, storing one row per CDR3 protein. The data show about 590,000 distinct CDR3 sequences, 15% to 18% seen once. The diagnoses drew upon clinical symptoms, serum thyroxine and TRAb, thyroid ultrasound and orbital computed tomography. This clonotype was counted only a few times. Its antigen is unidentified. V dropped 5 bases and J dropped 0; count of bases not matched to a gene: 4. The CDR3 totals 15 residues. Germline V gene lookup returns CDR1 SEHNR and CDR2 FQNEAQ (reference sequence).

The source is a woman aged 25 to 39 with Graves' hyperthyroidism. The sequencing input was blood. V and J are TRBV7-9 and TRBJ1-2; 9 bases are a match to TRBD1. The CDR3 DNA reads TGTGCCAGCAGCCTACAGGGGGCGCCTAACTATGGCTACACCTTC. Amino acid sequence: CASSLQGAPNYGYTF.